This TCR beta chain was retrieved from a study of long-term antiretroviral therapy in people with HIV. Study information: The earliest samples predate the 2015 immediate-ART recommendation by about a decade.

Overall study findings and caveats: Although diversity increased after ART, it remained lower than in transplant donor controls.

Assay version v3.0 of immunoSEQ was used, and it was run at survey level. Sequencing aimed to cover about 40,000-55,000 T-cell genomes per sample. Sequencing used immunoSEQ multiplex PCR; TCRdb keeps in-frame clones, though not all of them. The table records about 14,000 clones, about 84% of them present only once. Regarding this clone: Its antigen remains unidentified.

V dropped 2 bases and J dropped 4 bases, with 6 bases sitting between them. Germline CDR1 SGHTS, CDR2 YDEGEE. The CDR3 contains 12 residues. The sequencing used unsorted PBMCs, collected 1.8 years before starting antiretroviral therapy. This chain uses TRBV5-8 with TRBJ2-5, with D hard to call. This clonotype originated in a woman in her thirties or forties with HIV. CDR3 amino acids: CASSLVRETQYF. The CDR3 coding sequence is TGTGCCAGCAGCTTAGTACGAGAGACCCAGTACTTC.